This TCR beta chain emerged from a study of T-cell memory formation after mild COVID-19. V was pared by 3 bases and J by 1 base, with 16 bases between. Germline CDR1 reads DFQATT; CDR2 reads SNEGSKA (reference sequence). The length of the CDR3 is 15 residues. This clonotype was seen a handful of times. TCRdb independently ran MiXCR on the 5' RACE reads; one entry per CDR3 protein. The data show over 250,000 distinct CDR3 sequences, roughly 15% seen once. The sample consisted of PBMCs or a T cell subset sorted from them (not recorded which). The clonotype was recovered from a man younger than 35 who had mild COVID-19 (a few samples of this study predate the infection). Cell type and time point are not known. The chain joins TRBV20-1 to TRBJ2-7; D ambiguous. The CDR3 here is CSASSRAFGSYEQYF. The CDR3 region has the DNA TGCAGTGCTAGTAGTCGGGCCTTCGGTTCCTACGAGCAGTACTTC.